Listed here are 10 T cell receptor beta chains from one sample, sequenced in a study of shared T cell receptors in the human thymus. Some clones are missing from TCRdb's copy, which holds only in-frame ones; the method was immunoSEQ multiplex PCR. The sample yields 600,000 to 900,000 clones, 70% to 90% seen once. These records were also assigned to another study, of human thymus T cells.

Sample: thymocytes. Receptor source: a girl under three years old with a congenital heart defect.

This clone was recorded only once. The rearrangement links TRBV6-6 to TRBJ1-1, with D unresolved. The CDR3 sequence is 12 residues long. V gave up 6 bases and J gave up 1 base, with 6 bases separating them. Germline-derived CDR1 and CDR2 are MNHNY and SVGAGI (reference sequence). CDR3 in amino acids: CASRNRNTEAFF. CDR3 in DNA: TGTGCCAGCAGGAACAGGAACACTGAAGCTTTCTTT.

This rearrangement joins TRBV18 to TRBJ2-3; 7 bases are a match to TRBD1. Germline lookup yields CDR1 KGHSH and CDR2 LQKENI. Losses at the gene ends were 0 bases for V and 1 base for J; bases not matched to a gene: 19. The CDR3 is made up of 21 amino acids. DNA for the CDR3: TGTGCCAGCTCACCACCGAAGGGACAATGGCGGCAGGGGGTTGGCACAGATACGCAGTATTTT. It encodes CASSPPKGQWRQGVGTDTQYF.

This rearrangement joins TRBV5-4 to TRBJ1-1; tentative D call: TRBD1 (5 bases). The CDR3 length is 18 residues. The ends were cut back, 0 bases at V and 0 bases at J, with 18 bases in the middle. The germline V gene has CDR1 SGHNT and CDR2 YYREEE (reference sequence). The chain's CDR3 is CASSLANTGGAMNTEAFF. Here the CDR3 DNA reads TGTGCCAGCAGCTTGGCAAACACAGGTGGGGCCATGAACACTGAAGCTTTCTTT.

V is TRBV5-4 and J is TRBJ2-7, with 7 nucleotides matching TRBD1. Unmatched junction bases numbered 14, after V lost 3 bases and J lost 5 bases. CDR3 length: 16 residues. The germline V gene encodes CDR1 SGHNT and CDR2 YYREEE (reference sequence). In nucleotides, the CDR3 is TGTGCCAGCAGCTCCTGGGACCAAGACAGGGTGAACGAGCAGTACTTC. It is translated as CASSSWDQDRVNEQYF.

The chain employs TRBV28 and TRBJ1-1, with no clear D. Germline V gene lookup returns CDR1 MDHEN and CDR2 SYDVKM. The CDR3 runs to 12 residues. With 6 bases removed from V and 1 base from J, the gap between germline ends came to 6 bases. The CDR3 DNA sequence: TGTGCCAGCAGGCGGGAGAACACTGAAGCTTTCTTT. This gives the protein CASRRENTEAFF.

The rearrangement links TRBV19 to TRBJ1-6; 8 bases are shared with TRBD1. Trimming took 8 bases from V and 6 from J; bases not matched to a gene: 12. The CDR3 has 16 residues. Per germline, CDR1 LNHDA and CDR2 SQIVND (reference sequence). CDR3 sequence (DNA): TGTGCCAGTTCCGGACAGGGCTATAGAGGTAATTCACCCCTCCACTTT. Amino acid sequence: CASSGQGYRGNSPLHF.

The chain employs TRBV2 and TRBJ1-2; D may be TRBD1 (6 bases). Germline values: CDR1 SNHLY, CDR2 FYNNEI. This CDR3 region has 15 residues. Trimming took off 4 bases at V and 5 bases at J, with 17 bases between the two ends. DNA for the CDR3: TGTGCCAGCAGTGGCGTTAAGTGGACAGCGTATGGCTACACCTTC. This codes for CASSGVKWTAYGYTF.

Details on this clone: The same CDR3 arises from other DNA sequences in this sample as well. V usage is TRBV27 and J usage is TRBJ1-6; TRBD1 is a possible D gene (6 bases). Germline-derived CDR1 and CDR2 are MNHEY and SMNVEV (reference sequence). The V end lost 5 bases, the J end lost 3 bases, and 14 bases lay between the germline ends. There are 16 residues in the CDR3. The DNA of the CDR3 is TGTGCCAGCAGTAGGGGGAAGGCGGTCTATAATTCACCCCTCCACTTT. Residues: CASSRGKAVYNSPLHF.

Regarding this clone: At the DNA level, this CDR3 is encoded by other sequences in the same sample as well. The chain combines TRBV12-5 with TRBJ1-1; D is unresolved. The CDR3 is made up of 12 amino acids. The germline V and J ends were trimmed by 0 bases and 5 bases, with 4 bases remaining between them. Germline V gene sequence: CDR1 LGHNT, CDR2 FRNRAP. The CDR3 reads CASGLVLTEAFF. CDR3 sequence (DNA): TGTGCTAGTGGTTTGGTACTGACTGAAGCTTTCTTT.

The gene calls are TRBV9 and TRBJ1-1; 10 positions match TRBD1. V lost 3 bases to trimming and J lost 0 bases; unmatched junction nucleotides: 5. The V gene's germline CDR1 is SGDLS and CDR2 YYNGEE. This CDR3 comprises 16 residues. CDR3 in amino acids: CASSADRGRMNTEAFF. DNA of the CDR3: TGTGCCAGCAGCGCAGACAGGGGGCGGATGAACACTGAAGCTTTCTTT.